The text below deals with one T cell receptor beta chain. This clonotype was counted between two and nine times. Its antigen specificity is not known. Within one base of it there is no much larger clone, and no base qualities were kept. The CDR3 runs 16 amino acids, cysteine and phenylalanine included. This entry keeps only the CDR3 DNA: 48 bases, framed from base 1. V and J are trimmed by 3 bases and 4 bases, and the gene matches miss 9 bases of the junction. This entry belongs to a study of T cell repertoires in cytomegalovirus infection (dated by TCRdb to about 2019). Notes on the research overall: Donor HLA type was relevant to the analysis, as public TCR beta signatures indicated carriage of CMV infection together with the matching HLA type. What the study reported, not specific to this receptor: In both this cohort and an independent roughly 400-donor cohort, the cumulative frequency of public TCR beta family members distinguished carriers of CMV infection plus the relevant HLA type. In the ex vivo response, HLA-C-restricted CMV-specific TCR beta clonotypes were dominant, and in two of eight donors the single most frequent clonotype came from this HLA-C-restricted group.

The sequencer was an Illumina HiSeq 1500. TCRdb reprocessing: public reads trimmed at Q25 with fastp, clones called with MiXCR, in-frame beta chains kept. Merged by CDR3 protein, the rows form single entries marked with the most common genes and DNA. This sample lists fewer than 550,000 distinct CDR3 sequences; roughly a third were detected once. The top ten clones comprise roughly 13% of the sample. This clonotype was sampled from a human donor in good health (CMV status not recorded). Some clones in this sample may be carry-over from other donors' samples. Specimen: PBMCs. This receptor chain uses TRBV12-3 or TRBV12-4 and TRBJ2-5, with 9 central nucleotides matching TRBD2. The CDR3 region reads CASSFYRGGGGETQYF. The sequence in DNA is TGTGCCAGCAGTTTCTACCGGGGCGGGGGGGGAGAGACCCAGTACTTC.